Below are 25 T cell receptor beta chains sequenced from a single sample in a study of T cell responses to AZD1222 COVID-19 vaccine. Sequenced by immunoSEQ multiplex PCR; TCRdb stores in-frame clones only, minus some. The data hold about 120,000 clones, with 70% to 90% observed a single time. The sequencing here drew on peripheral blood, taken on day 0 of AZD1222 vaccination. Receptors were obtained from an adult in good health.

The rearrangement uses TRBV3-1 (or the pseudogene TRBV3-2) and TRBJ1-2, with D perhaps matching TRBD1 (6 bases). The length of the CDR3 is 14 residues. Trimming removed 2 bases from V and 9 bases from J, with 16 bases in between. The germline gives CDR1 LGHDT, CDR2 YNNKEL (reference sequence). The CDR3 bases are TGTGCCAGCAGCCAAAACAGGGCGCCCGGGAGCTACACCTTC. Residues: CASSQNRAPGSYTF.

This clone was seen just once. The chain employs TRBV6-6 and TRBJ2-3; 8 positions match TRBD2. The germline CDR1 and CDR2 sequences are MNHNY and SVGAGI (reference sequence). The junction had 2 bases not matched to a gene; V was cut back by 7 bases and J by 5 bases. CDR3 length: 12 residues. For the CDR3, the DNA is TGTGCCAGCAACGGGGGGGAAGATACGCAGTATTTT. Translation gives CASNGGEDTQYF.

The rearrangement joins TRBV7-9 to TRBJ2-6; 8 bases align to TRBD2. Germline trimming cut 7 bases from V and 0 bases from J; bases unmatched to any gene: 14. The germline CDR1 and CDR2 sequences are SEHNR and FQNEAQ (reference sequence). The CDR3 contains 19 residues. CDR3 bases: TGTGCCAGCAACCCCGGGCGCGGGGGGCTCTCCTCTGGGGCCAACGTCCTGACTTTC. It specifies CASNPGRGGLSSGANVLTF.

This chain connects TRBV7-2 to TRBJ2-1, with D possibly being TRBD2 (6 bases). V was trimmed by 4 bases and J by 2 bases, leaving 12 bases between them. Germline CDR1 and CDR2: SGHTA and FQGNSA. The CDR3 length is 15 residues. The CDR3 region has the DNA TGTGCCAGCAGCTCCTCCCCGGGGGCCTACAATGAGCAGTTCTTC. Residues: CASSSSPGAYNEQFF.

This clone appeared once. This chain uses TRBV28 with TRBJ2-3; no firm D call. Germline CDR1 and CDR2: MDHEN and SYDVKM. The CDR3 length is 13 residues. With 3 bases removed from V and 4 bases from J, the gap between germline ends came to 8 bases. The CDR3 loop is CASSFIGADTQYF. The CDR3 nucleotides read TGTGCCAGCAGTTTTATCGGAGCAGATACGCAGTATTTT.

The CDR3 sequence is CSAGQNYEQYF. The CDR3 coding sequence is TGCAGTGCTGGACAGAATTACGAGCAGTACTTC. The rearrangement links TRBV20-1 to TRBJ2-7, with D perhaps matching TRBD1 (6 bases). The CDR3 spans 11 residues. V was cut by 5 bases and J by 4 bases, with 9 bases left in between. Per germline, CDR1 DFQATT and CDR2 SNEGSKA (reference sequence).

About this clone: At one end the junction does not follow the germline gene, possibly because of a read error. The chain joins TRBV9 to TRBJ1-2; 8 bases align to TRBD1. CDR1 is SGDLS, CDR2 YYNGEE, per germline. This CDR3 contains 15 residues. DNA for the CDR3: TGTGCCAGCAGCGGCGGGACAGGTGGTACCCTGAATGCGGACTTC. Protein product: CASSGGTGGTLNADF.

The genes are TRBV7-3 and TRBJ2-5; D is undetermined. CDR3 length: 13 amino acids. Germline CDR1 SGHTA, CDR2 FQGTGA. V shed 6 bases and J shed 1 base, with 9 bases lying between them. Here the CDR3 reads CASSLNTQETQYF. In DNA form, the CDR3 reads TGTGCCAGCAGTCTTAACACCCAAGAGACCCAGTACTTC.

CDR3 sequence reads: CASSGRDSPLHF. The CDR3 region has the DNA TGTGCCAGCAGCGGACGAGATTCACCCCTCCACTTT. This chain joins TRBV9 and TRBJ1-6, with D hard to call. This CDR3 has 12 amino acids. Germline V lookup: CDR1 SGDLS, CDR2 YYNGEE. Trimming took off 3 bases at V and 8 bases at J, with 6 bases between the two ends.

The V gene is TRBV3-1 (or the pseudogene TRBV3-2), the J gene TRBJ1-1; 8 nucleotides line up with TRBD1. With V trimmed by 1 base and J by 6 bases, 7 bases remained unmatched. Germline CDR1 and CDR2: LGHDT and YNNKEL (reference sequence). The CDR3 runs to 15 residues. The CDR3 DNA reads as TGTGCCAGCAGCCAAGTGCAGCAGGGGGCACCTGAAGCTTTCTTT. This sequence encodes CASSQVQQGAPEAFF.

The chain's CDR3 is CSAPLNEKLFF. DNA for the CDR3: TGCAGTGCGCCTTTGAATGAAAAACTGTTTTTT. The rearrangement uses TRBV20-1 and TRBJ1-4, with D hard to call. CDR1 is DFQATT and CDR2 is SNEGSKA in the germline V gene (reference sequence). The CDR3 consists of 11 residues. V lost 6 bases to trimming and J lost 5 bases, with 7 bases between them.

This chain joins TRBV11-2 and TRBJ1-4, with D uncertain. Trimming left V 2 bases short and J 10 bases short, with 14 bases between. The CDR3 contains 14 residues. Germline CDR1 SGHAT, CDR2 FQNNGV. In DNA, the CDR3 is TGTGCCAGCAGCTTATCTGGCGAAATTCGAAAACTGTTTTTT. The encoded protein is CASSLSGEIRKLFF.

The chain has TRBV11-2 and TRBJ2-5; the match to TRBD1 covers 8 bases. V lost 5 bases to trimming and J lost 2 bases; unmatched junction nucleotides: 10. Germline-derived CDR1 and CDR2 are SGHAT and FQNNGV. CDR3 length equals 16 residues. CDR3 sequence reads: CASSQHWTGRQETQYF. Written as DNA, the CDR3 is TGTGCCAGCAGCCAACACTGGACAGGGAGACAAGAGACCCAGTACTTC. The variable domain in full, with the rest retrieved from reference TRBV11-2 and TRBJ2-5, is EAGVAQSPRYKIIEKRQSVAFWCNPISGHATLYWYQQILGQGPKLLIQFQNNGVVDDSQLPKDRFSAERLKGVDSTLKIQPAKLEDSAVYLCASSQHWTGRQETQYFGPGTRLLVL.

CDR3 sequence reads: CASSLRDRASEAFF. CDR3 nucleotide sequence: TGTGCCAGCAGCCTCCGGGACAGGGCTAGCGAAGCTTTCTTT. This chain links TRBV3-1 (or the pseudogene TRBV3-2) with TRBJ1-1; 9 bases line up with TRBD1. The germline gives CDR1 LGHDT, CDR2 YNNKEL (reference sequence). The V segment lost 4 bases and the J segment 8 bases; nucleotides outside the gene matches: 8. CDR3 length equals 14 residues.

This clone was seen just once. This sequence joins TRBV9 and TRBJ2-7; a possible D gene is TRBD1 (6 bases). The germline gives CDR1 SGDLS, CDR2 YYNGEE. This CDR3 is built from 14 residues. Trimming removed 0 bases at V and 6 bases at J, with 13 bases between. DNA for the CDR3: TGTGCCAGCAGCGTAGATCCAGGGGACGGCGAGCAGTACTTC. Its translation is CASSVDPGDGEQYF.

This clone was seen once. Here the CDR3 reads CAWSPRIAGELFF. CDR3 nucleotides: TGTGCCTGGAGTCCCCGGATCGCCGGGGAGCTGTTTTTT. The chain couples TRBV30 to TRBJ2-2; D not resolved. Germline lookup yields CDR1 GTSNPN and CDR2 SVGIG (reference sequence). The CDR3 consists of 13 residues. Trimming shortened V by 2 bases and J by 6 bases, and 10 bases separated the two germline ends.

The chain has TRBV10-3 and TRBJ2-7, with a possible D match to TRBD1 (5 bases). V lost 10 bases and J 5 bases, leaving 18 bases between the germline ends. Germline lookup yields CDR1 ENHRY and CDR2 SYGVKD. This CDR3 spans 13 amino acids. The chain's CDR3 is CATTPTVGNEQYF. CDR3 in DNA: TGTGCCACCACTCCGACAGTAGGAAACGAGCAGTACTTC.

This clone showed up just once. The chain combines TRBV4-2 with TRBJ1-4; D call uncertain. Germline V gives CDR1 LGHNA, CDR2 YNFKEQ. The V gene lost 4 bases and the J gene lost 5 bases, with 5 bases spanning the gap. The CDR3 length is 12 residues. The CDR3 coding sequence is TGTGCCAGCAGCCGGGAAAATGAAAAACTGTTTTTT. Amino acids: CASSRENEKLFF.

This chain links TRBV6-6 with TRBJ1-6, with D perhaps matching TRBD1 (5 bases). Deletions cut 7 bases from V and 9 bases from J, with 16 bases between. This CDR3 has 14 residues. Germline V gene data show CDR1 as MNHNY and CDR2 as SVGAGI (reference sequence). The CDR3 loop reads CASMISQGGSPLHF. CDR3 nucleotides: TGTGCCAGCATGATCTCGCAGGGTGGTTCACCCCTCCACTTT.

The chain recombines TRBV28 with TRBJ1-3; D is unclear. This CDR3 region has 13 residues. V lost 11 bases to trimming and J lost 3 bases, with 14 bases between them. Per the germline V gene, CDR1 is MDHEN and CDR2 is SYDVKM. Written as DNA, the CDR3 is TGTGCCGTACTCCGGCCTCATGGAAACACCATATATTTT. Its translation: CAVLRPHGNTIYF.

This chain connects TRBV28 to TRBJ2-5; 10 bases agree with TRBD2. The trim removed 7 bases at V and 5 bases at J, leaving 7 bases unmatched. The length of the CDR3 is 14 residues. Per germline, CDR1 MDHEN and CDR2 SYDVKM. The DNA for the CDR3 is TGTGCCAGCACCCAAGCGGGAGGGGAGGAGACCCAGTACTTC. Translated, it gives CASTQAGGEETQYF.

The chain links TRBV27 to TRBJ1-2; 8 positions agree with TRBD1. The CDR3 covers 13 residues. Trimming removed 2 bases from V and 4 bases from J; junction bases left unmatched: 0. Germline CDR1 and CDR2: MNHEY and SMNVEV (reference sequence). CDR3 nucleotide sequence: TGTGCCAGCAGTTTAGGGACAGGCTATGGCTACACCTTC. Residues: CASSLGTGYGYTF.

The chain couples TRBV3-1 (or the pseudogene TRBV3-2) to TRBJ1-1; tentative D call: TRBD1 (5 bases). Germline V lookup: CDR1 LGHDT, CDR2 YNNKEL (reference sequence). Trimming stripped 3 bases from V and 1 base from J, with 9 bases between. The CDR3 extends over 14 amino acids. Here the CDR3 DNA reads TGTGCCAGCAGCCAGGGGGGAGGGAACACTGAAGCTTTCTTT. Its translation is CASSQGGGNTEAFF.

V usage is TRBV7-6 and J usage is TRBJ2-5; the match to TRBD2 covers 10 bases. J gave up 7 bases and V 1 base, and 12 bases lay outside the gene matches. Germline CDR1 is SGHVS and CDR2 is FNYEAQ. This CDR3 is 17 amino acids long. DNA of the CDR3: TGTGCCAGCAGCTTAGGGGGCCTAGCGGGAGCCGGAGGGACCCAGTACTTC. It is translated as CASSLGGLAGAGGTQYF.

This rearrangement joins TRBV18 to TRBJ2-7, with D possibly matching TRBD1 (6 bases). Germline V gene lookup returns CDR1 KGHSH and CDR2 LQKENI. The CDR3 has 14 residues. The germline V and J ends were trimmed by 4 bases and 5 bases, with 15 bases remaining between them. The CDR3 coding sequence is TGTGCCAGCTCACACCCGGCAGGGGCGGACGAGCAGTACTTC. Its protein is CASSHPAGADEQYF. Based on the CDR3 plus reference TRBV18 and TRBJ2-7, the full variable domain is NAGVMQNPRHLVRRRGQEARLRCSPMKGHSHVYWYRQLPEEGLKFMVYLQKENIIDESGMPKERFSAEFPKEGPSILRIQQVVRGDSAAYFCASSHPAGADEQYFGPGTRLTVT.